Listed here are 32 T cell receptor beta chains from one sample, sequenced in a study of cytomegalovirus exposure and HLA in healthy donors. The PCR was carried out with 60 Vbeta primers and 13 Jbeta primers. Only in-frame clones appear in the TCRdb table, and some are missing; sequencing was by immunoSEQ multiplex PCR. The table includes around 90,000 clones, about 89% detected once. The sample comprised PBMCs. All receptors come from a man between 25 and 39 years old in good health and CMV-seropositive.

The gene calls are TRBV28 and TRBJ1-4; the D is unclear. V dropped 3 bases and J dropped 4 bases, with 18 bases sitting between them. Per germline, CDR1 MDHEN and CDR2 SYDVKM. The CDR3 extends over 17 amino acids. The CDR3 DNA is TGTGCCAGCAGTTTCCCCTCCCGCGGGGAAAATAATGAAAAACTGTTTTTT. Residues: CASSFPSRGENNEKLFF.

This chain joins TRBV30 and TRBJ2-7; 7 nucleotides match TRBD2. Germline V CDR1 and CDR2: GTSNPN, SVGIG (reference sequence). After removal of 8 bases from V and 3 bases from J, the junction contained 7 bases not matched to a gene. This CDR3 has 12 residues. The CDR3 protein is CAGGEGDYEQYF. The CDR3 DNA reads as TGTGCCGGGGGGGAAGGGGACTACGAGCAGTACTTC.

This clone was counted between two and nine times. The V call is TRBV11-2, the J call TRBJ1-2; possibly TRBD1 for D (6 bases). CDR3 size: 15 residues. The germline V and J ends were trimmed by 5 bases and 4 bases, with 17 bases remaining between them. Germline V gene sequence: CDR1 SGHAT, CDR2 FQNNGV. As DNA, the CDR3 is TGTGCCAGCAGCGGTCTTTTGGGGGCCGGCTATGGCTACACCTTC. Translation: CASSGLLGAGYGYTF.

This chain links TRBV11-2 with TRBJ1-1; the D is unclear. This CDR3 region has 13 residues. V was pared by 0 bases and J by 8 bases, with 10 bases between. Germline values: CDR1 SGHAT, CDR2 FQNNGV. CDR3 nucleotides: TGTGCCAGCAGCTTAGATCGAGGAGGGGAAGCTTTCTTT. It is translated as CASSLDRGGEAFF.

CDR3 DNA: TGTGCCAGCAGCTCAACCCAGGGGGCCATTAGCAATCAGCCCCAGCATTTT. Its protein product is CASSSTQGAISNQPQHF. The rearrangement links TRBV7-9 to TRBJ1-5; 8 bases agree with TRBD1. The length of the CDR3 is 17 residues. J gave up 0 bases and V 4 bases, and 8 bases lay outside the gene matches. Germline CDR1 reads SEHNR; CDR2 reads FQNEAQ (reference sequence).

This chain uses TRBV5-1 with TRBJ1-5; D possibly corresponds to TRBD1 (5 bases). The germline gives CDR1 SGHRS, CDR2 YFSETQ. Trimming left V 0 bases short and J 2 bases short, with 9 bases between. This CDR3 has 15 residues. CDR3 nucleotide sequence: TGCGCCAGCAGCTTGGTGGGGGAGGGCAATCAGCCCCAGCATTTT. This codes for CASSLVGEGNQPQHF.

The chain carries TRBV29-1 and TRBJ2-1; 10 bases agree with TRBD2. J was trimmed by 5 bases and V by 4 bases; bases with no gene match: 5. This CDR3 region has 14 residues. Germline CDR1 is SQVTM and CDR2 is ANQGSEA. The CDR3 region is CSVASGSLHNEQFF. CDR3 nucleotides: TGCAGCGTTGCTAGCGGGAGTCTCCACAATGAGCAGTTCTTC.

In its sample, this clone was seen once. The chain carries TRBV2 and TRBJ1-4, with 9 bases fitting TRBD1. The germline V gene encodes CDR1 SNHLY and CDR2 FYNNEI. The CDR3 spans 19 residues. Trimming removed 6 bases from V and 0 bases from J; junction bases left unmatched: 14. DNA for the CDR3: TGTGCCAGCAGCCGACAGGGGGTATTTGACCGCGCAACTAATGAAAAACTGTTTTTT. Amino acids: CASSRQGVFDRATNEKLFF. The whole variable domain, remainder taken from reference TRBV2 and TRBJ1-4, is EPEVTQTPSHQVTQMGQEVILRCVPISNHLYFYWYRQILGQKVEFLVSFYNNEISEKSEIFDDQFSVERPDGSNFTLKIRSTKLEDSAMYFCASSRQGVFDRATNEKLFFGSGTQLSVL.

The chain has TRBV5-4 and TRBJ1-6; 7 nucleotides agree with TRBD1. From germline, CDR1 is SGHNT and CDR2 YYREEE (reference sequence). Losses at the gene ends were 4 bases for V and 7 bases for J; bases not matched to a gene: 8. This CDR3 has 15 amino acids. The CDR3 DNA is TGTGCCAGCAGCCCGACCGGGACAGCGAATTCACCCCTCCACTTT. It codes for CASSPTGTANSPLHF. Combining the CDR3 with reference TRBV5-4 and TRBJ1-6 gives the whole variable domain ETGVTQSPTHLIKTRGQQVTLRCSSQSGHNTVSWYQQALGQGPQFIFQYYREEENGRGNFPPRFSGLQFPNYSSELNVNALELDDSALYLCASSPTGTANSPLHFGNGTRLTVT.

V usage is TRBV15 and J usage is TRBJ2-7; TRBD1 aligns across 11 bases. This CDR3 region has 15 residues. Trimming took 0 bases from V and 4 from J; bases not matched to a gene: 2. Germline V gives CDR1 LNHNV, CDR2 YYDKDF (reference sequence). The CDR3 coding sequence is TGTGCCACCAGCAGAGAGGGACAGGGGGGGTACGAGCAGTACTTC. Its translation is CATSREGQGGYEQYF.

The chain employs TRBV5-1 and TRBJ2-5; D remains unclear. The CDR3 is 15 residues long. Looked up from germline, CDR1 is SGHRS and CDR2 is YFSETQ. The germline V and J ends were trimmed by 0 bases and 1 base, with 10 bases remaining between them. This CDR3 is CASSLVEALQETQYF. The DNA for the CDR3 is TGCGCCAGCAGCTTGGTAGAAGCCCTCCAAGAGACCCAGTACTTC.

This chain connects TRBV4-2 to TRBJ2-3; TRBD2 is a possible D gene (6 bases). CDR3 size: 16 residues. In germline, CDR1 is LGHNA, CDR2 YNFKEQ. Trimming cost V 4 bases and J 2 bases, with 16 bases left between them. CDR3 coding DNA: TGTGCCAGCAGCCCCCCAGCGGGCCCTATCACAGATACGCAGTATTTT. Its protein is CASSPPAGPITDTQYF.

V and J are TRBV5-4 and TRBJ1-1, with 7 bases identical to TRBD1. Germline values: CDR1 SGHNT, CDR2 YYREEE (reference sequence). This CDR3 region has 14 residues. V shed 4 bases, J shed 1 base, and the junction held 4 bases outside the gene matches. CDR3 DNA sequence: TGTGCCAGCAGCGCTCGACAGGGGAACACTGAAGCTTTCTTT. Amino acid sequence: CASSARQGNTEAFF.

This chain links TRBV7-9 with TRBJ1-1, with D possibly matching TRBD1 (5 bases). V was shortened by 2 bases and J by 9 bases, with 10 bases between the two germline ends. The length of the CDR3 is 12 residues. Germline CDR1 reads SEHNR; CDR2 reads FQNEAQ (reference sequence). As DNA, the CDR3 is TGTGCCAGCAGCTTACAGGGCCTCCAAGCTTTCTTT. Amino acid sequence: CASSLQGLQAFF.

The chain recombines TRBV29-1 with TRBJ2-6, with TRBD1 matching 12 bases. V lost 3 bases, J lost 3 bases, and 9 bases stayed unmatched. The CDR3 totals 18 residues. CDR1 SQVTM and CDR2 ANQGSEA come from the germline V gene. CDR3 residues: CSVEDFRDRGLGANVLTF. In nucleotides, the CDR3 is TGCAGCGTTGAGGACTTCCGGGACAGGGGGCTTGGGGCCAACGTCCTGACTTTC.

This clone is a singleton in its sample. CDR3 nucleotides: TGTGCCAGCAGCTTCCCTAGCGGGAGAAACAATGAGCAGTTCTTC. It is translated as CASSFPSGRNNEQFF. V usage is TRBV7-6 and J usage is TRBJ2-1; 10 positions agree with TRBD2. This CDR3 spans 15 amino acids. Germline assignment: CDR1 SGHVS and CDR2 FNYEAQ. With V trimmed by 3 bases and J by 5 bases, 4 bases remained unmatched.

V and J are TRBV19 and TRBJ1-1; perhaps TRBD1 as D (5 bases). The CDR3 has 13 residues. Germline assignment: CDR1 LNHDA and CDR2 SQIVND (reference sequence). V lost 6 bases and J lost 4, with 12 bases in between. The CDR3 DNA sequence: TGTGCCAGTAGCCCCCCAGGGCTCACTGAAGCTTTCTTT. Its translation: CASSPPGLTEAFF.

The V and J genes are TRBV5-4 and TRBJ2-7, with D maybe TRBD1 (5 bases). Between the trimmed V and J ends, which lost 3 bases and 3 bases, there was a span of 7 bases. Germline loops: CDR1 SGHNT, CDR2 YYREEE (reference sequence). CDR3 length: 12 residues. CDR3 residues: CASSWGGYEQYF. CDR3 bases: TGTGCCAGCAGCTGGGGCGGCTACGAGCAGTACTTC.

V gene TRBV13 combines with J gene TRBJ2-7; D remains unclear. CDR1 and CDR2 from the germline V gene are PRHDT and FYEKMQ (reference sequence). Trimming took off 5 bases at V and 7 bases at J, with 12 bases between the two ends. This CDR3 is 12 amino acids long. CDR3 protein: CASSTQGVEQYF. CDR3 sequence (DNA): TGTGCCAGCAGCACCCAAGGAGTTGAGCAGTACTTC.

This clone was counted only a few times. The chain joins TRBV11-2 to TRBJ2-7; D perhaps matches TRBD1 (6 bases). Trimming removed 1 base from V and 8 bases from J, with 12 bases in between. CDR3 length equals 13 residues. The germline gives CDR1 SGHAT, CDR2 FQNNGV. The CDR3 region has the DNA TGTGCCAGCAGCTTAGCCAGAGACAGGAAGCAGTACTTC. Protein: CASSLARDRKQYF.

This sequence joins TRBV28 and TRBJ1-5, with a weak D call TRBD1 (5 bases). CDR3 length: 19 residues. Between the trimmed V and J ends, which lost 8 bases and 0 bases, there was a span of 26 bases. Germline lookup yields CDR1 MDHEN and CDR2 SYDVKM. The CDR3: CASGRFPDTSRYSNQPQHF. The CDR3 DNA reads as TGTGCCAGCGGAAGGTTCCCGGACACTTCTCGGTATAGCAATCAGCCCCAGCATTTT.

The chain is built from TRBV5-1 and TRBJ1-1; 9 positions agree with TRBD1. The germline gives CDR1 SGHRS, CDR2 YFSETQ. The CDR3 runs 16 residues. The J segment lost 5 bases and the V segment lost 0 bases, leaving 8 bases of the junction unmatched. For the CDR3, the DNA is TGCGCCAGCAGCTTGGAAACTAACAGGGGGCTAACTGAAGCTTTCTTT. This gives the protein CASSLETNRGLTEAFF.

The chain carries TRBV28 and TRBJ2-6, with unresolved D. Germline CDR1 MDHEN, CDR2 SYDVKM. The CDR3 covers 17 residues. V gave up 5 bases and J gave up 0 bases, with 14 bases separating them. The chain's CDR3 is CASSPPGLRSGANVLTF. Here the CDR3 DNA reads TGTGCCAGCAGTCCTCCGGGTCTCCGCTCTGGGGCCAACGTCCTGACTTTC.

V usage is TRBV27 and J usage is TRBJ1-6, with a tentative D call TRBD1 (6 bases). The CDR3 covers 16 residues. Germline V CDR1 and CDR2: MNHEY, SMNVEV (reference sequence). The V end lost 6 bases, the J end lost 9 bases, and 21 bases lay between the germline ends. The DNA of the CDR3 is TGTGCCAGCAGAACACATCTCAGGGGTAGGGGTTCACCCCTCCACTTT. It translates to CASRTHLRGRGSPLHF.

This chain joins TRBV7-9 and TRBJ2-7; no clear D gene. Trimming shortened V by 5 bases and J by 6 bases, and 14 bases separated the two germline ends. The CDR3 covers 13 residues. The V gene's germline CDR1 is SEHNR and CDR2 FQNEAQ (reference sequence). CDR3 coding DNA: TGTGCCAGCAGCGCCCAAAGCGTATCCGAGCAGTACTTC. Protein product: CASSAQSVSEQYF.

The chain recombines TRBV6-1 with TRBJ2-5; D is perhaps TRBD2 (5 bases). V gave up 3 bases and J gave up 10 bases, with 18 bases separating them. This CDR3 has 14 amino acids. Germline V gene lookup returns CDR1 MNHNS and CDR2 SASEGT. The CDR3 region is CASSEWRRSQLQYF. In DNA, the CDR3 is TGTGCCAGCAGTGAGTGGCGGAGGAGTCAGCTCCAGTACTTC.

The chain combines TRBV7-9 with TRBJ2-2, with 11 bases fitting TRBD2. Trimming took 1 base from V and 4 from J; bases not matched to a gene: 5. This CDR3 contains 17 residues. The germline V gene has CDR1 SEHNR and CDR2 FQNEAQ (reference sequence). Here the CDR3 reads CASSLGGTSGITGELFF. For the CDR3, the DNA is TGTGCCAGCAGCTTAGGGGGGACTAGCGGCATCACCGGGGAGCTGTTTTTT.

The rearrangement links TRBV5-5 to TRBJ2-7, with 8 nucleotides matching TRBD1. J lost 5 bases, V lost 4 bases, and 14 bases had no gene match. Germline CDR1 and CDR2: SGHKS and YYEKEE (reference sequence). This CDR3 spans 16 amino acids. The CDR3 sequence is CASSITGQVVRDEQYF. The CDR3 DNA sequence: TGTGCCAGCAGCATAACGGGACAGGTGGTTCGCGACGAGCAGTACTTC. Variable domain in full (rest from reference TRBV5-5 and TRBJ2-7): DAGVTQSPTHLIKTRGQQVTLRCSPISGHKSVSWYQQVLGQGPQFIFQYYEKEERGRGNFPDRFSARQFPNYSSELNVNALLLGDSALYLCASSITGQVVRDEQYFGPGTRLTVT.

The chain is built from TRBV6-1 and TRBJ1-3; D is possibly TRBD1 (5 bases). The CDR3 contains 14 residues. Germline CDR1 MNHNS, CDR2 SASEGT. V lost 3 bases and J lost 4, with 10 bases in between. DNA of the CDR3: TGTGCCAGCAGTGAGTCAGGGAAAGGAAACACCATATATTTT. Its translation is CASSESGKGNTIYF.

This chain uses TRBV29-1 with TRBJ2-1; D possibly corresponds to TRBD2 (5 bases). Trimming removed 5 bases at V and 4 bases at J, with 15 bases between. The CDR3 runs to 14 residues. CDR1 is SQVTM, CDR2 ANQGSEA, per germline. In nucleotides, the CDR3 is TGCAGCGTTCTCGACGTTCGGACTTACAATGAGCAGTTCTTC. This sequence encodes CSVLDVRTYNEQFF.

Concerning this clone itself: Compared with germline, one end of the junction differs, possibly owing to a read error. This sample includes further DNA sequences coding for the same CDR3. The chain is built from TRBV27 and TRBJ1-2, with 8 bases lining up with TRBD1. The length of the CDR3 is 16 residues. Germline CDR1 is MNHEY and CDR2 is SMNVEV (reference sequence). CDR3 nucleotides: TGCGCCAGCAGTTTATCAGGACAGGGAAGGTTCCATGGCTACACCTTC. Its protein is CASSLSGQGRFHGYTF.

CDR3 residues: CASSLRAGFDEQFF. CDR3 in DNA: TGTGCCAGCAGTCTCCGGGCAGGGTTCGATGAGCAGTTCTTC. The chain is built from TRBV7-9 and TRBJ2-1; TRBD1 might be the D (5 bases). Trimming cost V 6 bases and J 8 bases, with 17 bases left between them. Germline values: CDR1 SEHNR, CDR2 FQNEAQ (reference sequence). CDR3 length: 14 amino acids.